This T cell receptor (beta chain) was captured by sequencing in a study of T cells after yellow fever vaccination. Ten or more counts support this clonotype. Its antigen remains unknown. Trimming cost V 6 bases and J 0 bases, with 18 bases left between them. CDR3 length: 18 residues. CDR1 MDHEN and CDR2 SYDVKM come from the germline V gene. Overall study results and limits: Most clones from primary vaccination were detected again post-booster (roughly 96% CD4, 70% to 90% CD8). Abundant clonotypes from the bulk population could have been carried over as contaminants into FACS-sorted repertoires. Researchers noted that a small share of clonotypes showed up in both CD4 and CD8 compartments.

TCRdb re-analysed the 5' RACE reads in MiXCR, keeping a single row per CDR3 protein. The sample yields a few hundred thousand distinct CDR3 sequences, roughly 5% seen once. The chain carries TRBV28 and TRBJ2-6, with D possibly being TRBD2 (6 bases). This sequence originates from a man aged 18 to 29 who received the YFV17D yellow fever vaccine. The specimen comprised CD4+ T cells sorted from PBMCs, sampled on the day of the yellow fever booster vaccination. CDR3 region: CASRLYSGLSSGANVLTF. The CDR3 region has the DNA TGTGCCAGCAGGCTCTACTCGGGACTCAGCTCTGGGGCCAACGTCCTGACTTTC.